A single sample gave rise to the 11 T cell receptor beta chains below, sequenced in a study of CD8+CD57+ T cells in acquired aplastic anemia. Genomic DNA, the template, was used for profiling of the TCR beta VDJ and CDR3. From the reads, TCRdb called clonotypes with MiXCR, one entry per CDR3 protein. The sample has roughly 280,000 distinct CDR3 sequences, roughly 53% seen once; the top ten hold around 1.2%. The sequenced patients had an expansion of CD8+CD57+ cells seen by flow cytometry. Source material: sorted CD4+, CD8+, or CD8+CD57+ T cells (not recorded which) from PBMCs. The receptors were gathered from a human donor with aplastic anemia.

CDR3 nucleotide sequence: TGTGCCAGTAGTATGGGGCCCCTTAATGAAAAACTGTTTTTT. It codes for CASSMGPLNEKLFF. The rearrangement links TRBV19 to TRBJ1-4; D perhaps matches TRBD1 (5 bases). The ends were cut back, 3 bases at V and 4 bases at J, with 9 bases in the middle. Germline assignment: CDR1 LNHDA and CDR2 SQIVND (reference sequence). The CDR3 sequence is 14 residues long.

The chain is built from TRBV9 and TRBJ2-7, with TRBD2 matching over 10 bases. The CDR3 length is 15 residues. CDR1 SGDLS and CDR2 YYNGEE come from the germline V gene. Trimming removed 3 bases from V and 5 bases from J; junction bases left unmatched: 8. CDR3 nucleotides: TGTGCCAGCAGCGCCAGAGCGGGAGGGTCTGACGAGCAGTACTTC. This translates into CASSARAGGSDEQYF.

This clonotype was detected only once. V gene TRBV2 combines with J gene TRBJ1-1, with 8 bases lining up with TRBD1. Germline CDR1 and CDR2: SNHLY and FYNNEI. The CDR3 has 14 residues. The J segment lost 3 bases and the V segment lost 3 bases, leaving 3 bases of the junction unmatched. The CDR3 reads CASSEQGAYTEAFF. CDR3 DNA sequence: TGTGCCAGCAGTGAGCAGGGGGCCTACACTGAAGCTTTCTTT. Full variable domain (rest looked up from reference TRBV2 and TRBJ1-1): EPEVTQTPSHQVTQMGQEVILRCVPISNHLYFYWYRQILGQKVEFLVSFYNNEISEKSEIFDDQFSVERPDGSNFTLKIRSTKLEDSAMYFCASSEQGAYTEAFFGQGTRLTVV.

The CDR3 nucleotides read TGCAGTGCTAGGGATCTAGCGGCTAGCACAGATACGCAGTATTTT. Protein: CSARDLAASTDTQYF. The chain carries TRBV20-1 and TRBJ2-3, with TRBD2 identical over 7 bases. The CDR3 loop spans 15 amino acids. Trimming at V came to 3 bases and at J to 0 bases, leaving 6 bases not matched to a gene. CDR1 and CDR2 (germline): DFQATT, SNEGSKA (reference sequence).

This clonotype was recorded many times. The rearrangement links TRBV29-1 to TRBJ1-2; D might be TRBD1 (5 bases). Trimming pared 4 bases from V and 5 bases from J, leaving 8 bases between. CDR1 and CDR2 from the germline V gene are SQVTM and ANQGSEA. CDR3 length equals 11 residues. DNA for the CDR3: TGCAGCGTTGGGGACTTTTATGGCTACACCTTC. This translates into CSVGDFYGYTF.

This chain joins TRBV7-9 and TRBJ2-1, with 10 positions matching TRBD2. This CDR3 contains 15 residues. Germline loops: CDR1 SEHNR, CDR2 FQNEAQ (reference sequence). V shed 5 bases, J shed 5 bases, and the junction held 6 bases outside the gene matches. In nucleotides, the CDR3 is TGTGCCAGCAGCCTCAGGACTAGCGGCAACAATGAGCAGTTCTTC. Translated, it gives CASSLRTSGNNEQFF.

The chain carries TRBV19 and TRBJ2-6, with D possibly being TRBD2 (6 bases). The CDR3 length is 15 residues. Trimming removed 5 bases from V and 1 base from J, with 9 bases in between. Germline CDR1 reads LNHDA; CDR2 reads SQIVND (reference sequence). CDR3 sequence: CASSDGGSGANVLTF. The DNA of the CDR3 is TGTGCCAGTAGTGATGGGGGGTCTGGGGCCAACGTCCTGACTTTC.

This clonotype was found many times. The chain joins TRBV9 to TRBJ2-5; D call uncertain. V lost 0 bases, J lost 2 bases, and 8 bases lay in between. CDR1 is SGDLS, CDR2 YYNGEE, per germline. CDR3 length equals 14 residues. CDR3 nucleotide sequence: TGTGCCAGCAGCGTAGGGACCACTCAAGAGACCCAGTACTTC. This gives the protein CASSVGTTQETQYF.

This CDR3 is CASSLRSIMNTEAFF. The CDR3 DNA sequence: TGTGCCAGCAGTTTACGGTCCATCATGAACACTGAAGCTTTCTTT. The chain is built from TRBV12-3 or TRBV12-4 and TRBJ1-1; D unclear. V lost 2 bases and J lost 0, with 10 bases in between. The length of the CDR3 is 15 residues.

The rearrangement uses TRBV29-1 and TRBJ2-5; D might be TRBD2 (6 bases). The CDR3 totals 12 residues. Between the trimmed V and J ends, which lost 3 bases and 9 bases, there was a span of 14 bases. Germline CDR1 reads SQVTM; CDR2 reads ANQGSEA. The CDR3 DNA reads as TGCAGCGTTGAGGGGGACTCCCCAGCCCAGTACTTC. It specifies CSVEGDSPAQYF.

At least ten counts were recorded for this clonotype. The J gene is TRBJ2-3, the V gene TRBV7-6; no definite D call. CDR1 SGHVS and CDR2 FNYEAQ come from the germline V gene. V was clipped by 6 bases and J by 2 bases, with 9 bases between them. There are 13 residues in the CDR3. CDR3 region: CASRGSNTDTQYF. The CDR3 nucleotides read TGTGCCAGCAGAGGGTCGAACACAGATACGCAGTATTTT.